The 13 T cell receptor beta chains given below trace back to one sample, sequenced in a study of human thymus T cells. Produced via immunoSEQ multiplex PCR; TCRdb's table is partial and in-frame only. The sample contains approximately 70,000 clones, 85% to 95% of which appear only once. Resections from corrective heart surgery provided thymus tissue. Sequencing was performed on thymus tissue. These receptors originate from a girl under three years old with a congenital heart defect but otherwise immunologically healthy.

The chain's CDR3 is CASSIRTSGITGELFF. The DNA for the CDR3 is TGTGCCAGCAGCATCCGGACTAGCGGAATCACCGGGGAGCTGTTTTTT. The rearrangement links TRBV11-3 to TRBJ2-2; TRBD2 aligns across 10 bases. This CDR3 is 16 amino acids long. CDR1 is SGHNT, CDR2 YENEEA, per germline. V shed 5 bases, J shed 4 bases, and the junction held 7 bases outside the gene matches.

The V and J genes are TRBV28 and TRBJ1-2; 7 bases align to TRBD1. The J segment lost 2 bases and the V segment lost 7 bases, leaving 10 bases of the junction unmatched. CDR1 is MDHEN and CDR2 is SYDVKM in the germline V gene. The CDR3 runs to 15 residues. The CDR3 bases are TGTGCCAGCACCCGTGGAGGACAGGCCAACTATGGCTACACCTTC. It specifies CASTRGGQANYGYTF.

This chain links TRBV7-2 with TRBJ1-2, with a weak D call TRBD1 (5 bases). Germline assignment: CDR1 SGHTA and CDR2 FQGNSA. Trimming removed 1 base from V and 7 bases from J, with 16 bases in between. CDR3 length: 15 residues. For the CDR3, the DNA is TGTGCCAGCAGCTTAGAGGACAAACGACTGGGTGGCTACACCTTC. Translation: CASSLEDKRLGGYTF.

This clone has just one count. CDR3 sequence: CASSRAKVPNEQFF. The CDR3 region has the DNA TGTGCCAGCAGTCGGGCCAAGGTCCCCAATGAGCAGTTCTTC. The gene calls are TRBV2 and TRBJ2-1; D not certain. The CDR3 is 14 amino acids. CDR1 and CDR2 (germline): SNHLY, FYNNEI. V shed 5 bases and J shed 6 bases, with 14 bases lying between them.

This chain links TRBV7-2 with TRBJ1-3; weak D call: TRBD1 (6 bases). Between the trimmed V and J ends, which lost 2 bases and 0 bases, there was a span of 8 bases. Germline V gives CDR1 SGHTA, CDR2 FQGNSA. This CDR3 has 15 residues. The CDR3 nucleotides read TGTGCCAGCAGCTTACAGGGGTACTCTGGAAACACCATATATTTT. This sequence encodes CASSLQGYSGNTIYF.

The V gene is TRBV27, the J gene TRBJ2-1; 7 bases are shared with TRBD2. V trimming: 5 bases; J trimming: 3 bases; junction bases outside the gene matches: 16. Germline CDR1 and CDR2: MNHEY and SMNVEV (reference sequence). The CDR3 extends over 18 amino acids. The CDR3 loop reads CASSKVLANKNIYNEQFF. In DNA, the CDR3 is TGTGCCAGCAGTAAGGTACTAGCGAACAAAAATATCTACAATGAGCAGTTCTTC.

The V gene is TRBV7-6, the J gene TRBJ2-1; 8 nucleotides match TRBD2. V was clipped by 1 base and J by 1 base; unmatched bases: 6. Germline V gene sequence: CDR1 SGHVS, CDR2 FNYEAQ. The CDR3 consists of 17 residues. The CDR3 protein is CASSLGSAGDSYNEQFF. In DNA form, the CDR3 reads TGTGCCAGCAGCTTAGGGTCAGCGGGAGATTCCTACAATGAGCAGTTCTTC.

This CDR3 is CASRTGPTYTGELFF. The CDR3 DNA sequence: TGTGCCAGCAGGACAGGGCCTACCTACACCGGGGAGCTGTTTTTT. The chain uses TRBV2 and TRBJ2-2, with 7 bases identical to TRBD1. Germline V CDR1 and CDR2: SNHLY, FYNNEI. The V segment lost 6 bases and the J segment 3 bases; nucleotides outside the gene matches: 7. This CDR3 is built from 15 residues.

This clone came up once. The gene calls are TRBV5-4 and TRBJ2-1; D gene ambiguous. V was shortened by 0 bases and J by 3 bases, with 10 bases between the two germline ends. This CDR3 contains 15 residues. CDR1 SGHNT and CDR2 YYREEE come from the germline V gene (reference sequence). The CDR3 DNA reads TGTGCCAGCAGCTTGGGGGCGATGGGCTACAATGAGCAGTTCTTC. Translating gives CASSLGAMGYNEQFF. The variable domain in full, with the rest retrieved from reference TRBV5-4 and TRBJ2-1, is ETGVTQSPTHLIKTRGQQVTLRCSSQSGHNTVSWYQQALGQGPQFIFQYYREEENGRGNFPPRFSGLQFPNYSSELNVNALELDDSALYLCASSLGAMGYNEQFFGPGTRLTVL.

The V call is TRBV23-1, the J call TRBJ2-3; possible D gene TRBD1, 6 bases. TRBV23-1 is annotated as an ORF whose role is uncertain. With 4 bases removed from V and 0 bases from J, the gap between germline ends came to 23 bases. CDR3 size: 19 residues. Written as DNA, the CDR3 is TGCGCCAGCAGTCGTTCCGCCCTGGTGGGGGCGGATAGCACAGATACGCAGTATTTT. As protein: CASSRSALVGADSTDTQYF.

The rearrangement links TRBV2 to TRBJ2-7; the match to TRBD1 covers 9 bases. Germline CDR1 is SNHLY and CDR2 is FYNNEI. Trimming took 8 bases from V and 3 from J; bases not matched to a gene: 11. This CDR3 spans 15 amino acids. CDR3 in amino acids: CASLIRDRAVYEQYF. In DNA form, the CDR3 reads TGTGCCAGCCTCATCCGGGACAGGGCAGTCTACGAGCAGTACTTC.

The J gene is TRBJ2-2, the V gene TRBV5-8; D may be TRBD2 (5 bases). Trimming cost V 8 bases and J 5 bases, with 13 bases left between them. Germline CDR1 is SGHTS and CDR2 is YDEGEE. This CDR3 contains 13 residues. The CDR3 sequence: CARSGSSTGELFF. The CDR3 region has the DNA TGTGCCAGGTCTGGGAGCAGTACCGGGGAGCTGTTTTTT.

This clone appeared once. The chain uses TRBV15 and TRBJ2-7, with D unclear. The V end was cut by 0 bases, the J end by 7 bases, with 25 bases between. Germline V gene data show CDR1 as LNHNV and CDR2 as YYDKDF (reference sequence). The CDR3 loop spans 18 amino acids. This chain's CDR3 is CATSRDGLPLLTSGEQYF. CDR3 nucleotides: TGTGCCACCAGCAGAGACGGTCTTCCTCTCCTTACGTCGGGTGAGCAGTACTTC.